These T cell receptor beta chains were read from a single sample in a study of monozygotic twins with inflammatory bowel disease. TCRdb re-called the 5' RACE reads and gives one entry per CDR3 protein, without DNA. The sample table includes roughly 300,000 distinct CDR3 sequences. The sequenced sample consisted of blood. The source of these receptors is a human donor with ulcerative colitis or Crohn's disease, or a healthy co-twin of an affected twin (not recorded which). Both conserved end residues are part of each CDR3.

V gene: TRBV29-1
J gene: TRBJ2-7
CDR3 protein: CSVTDRRKSYEQYF

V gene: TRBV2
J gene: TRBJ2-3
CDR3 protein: CASSVQPRAITDTQYF

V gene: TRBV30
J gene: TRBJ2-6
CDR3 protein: CAWNPGANVLTF

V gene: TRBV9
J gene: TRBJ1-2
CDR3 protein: CASSVEKGGYTF

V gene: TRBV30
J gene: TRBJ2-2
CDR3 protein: CAWSEITGELFF

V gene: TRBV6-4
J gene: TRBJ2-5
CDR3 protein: CASSDYKPRQETQYF

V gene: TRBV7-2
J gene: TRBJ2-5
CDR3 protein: CASSLNQGSRAETQYF

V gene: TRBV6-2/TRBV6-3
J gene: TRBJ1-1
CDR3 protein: CASTPGQVERMNTEAFF

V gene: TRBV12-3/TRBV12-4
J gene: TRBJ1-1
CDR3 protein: CASGRGEGLGEAFF

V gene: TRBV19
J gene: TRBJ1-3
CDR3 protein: CASSNRDRGGNTIYF

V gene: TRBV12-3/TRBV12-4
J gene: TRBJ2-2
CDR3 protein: CASSVYTGELFF

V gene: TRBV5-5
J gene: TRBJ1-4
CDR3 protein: CASSLQGSEKLFF

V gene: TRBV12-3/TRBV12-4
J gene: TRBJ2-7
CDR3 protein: CASSLSVVTIPGEQYF

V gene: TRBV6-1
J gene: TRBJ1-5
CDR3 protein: CASSPILGHQPQHF

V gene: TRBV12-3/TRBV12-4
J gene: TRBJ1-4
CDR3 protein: CASSLKSEKLFF

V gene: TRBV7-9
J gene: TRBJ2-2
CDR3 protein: CASRTGTSAPGELFF

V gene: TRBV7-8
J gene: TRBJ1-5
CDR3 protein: CASSRELKVVGQPQHF

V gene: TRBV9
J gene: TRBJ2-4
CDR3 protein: CASSVDIGRATKNIQYF

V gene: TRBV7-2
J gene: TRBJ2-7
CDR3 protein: CASSKRPGRIYEQYF

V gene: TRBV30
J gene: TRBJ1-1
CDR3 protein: CAWIVGRGNTEAFF

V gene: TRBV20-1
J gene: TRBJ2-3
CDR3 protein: CSASSGTSTDTQYF

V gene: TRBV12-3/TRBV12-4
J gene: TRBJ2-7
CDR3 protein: CASSLSGTGSYEQYF

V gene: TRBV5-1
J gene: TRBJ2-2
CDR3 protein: CASRLRDSNTGELFF

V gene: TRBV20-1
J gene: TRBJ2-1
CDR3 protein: CSAETSSYNEQFF

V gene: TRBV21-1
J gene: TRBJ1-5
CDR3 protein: CASSSRELQGGQPQHF

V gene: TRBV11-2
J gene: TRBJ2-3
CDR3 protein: CASIPFSGGAADTQYF

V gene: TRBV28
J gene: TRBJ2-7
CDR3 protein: CASIRVSAEQYF

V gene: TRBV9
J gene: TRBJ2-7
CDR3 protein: CASSVSALSSYEQYF

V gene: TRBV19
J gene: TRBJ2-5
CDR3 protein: CASSLRMRTGSRQETQYF

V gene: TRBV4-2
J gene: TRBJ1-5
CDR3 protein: CASSQERRASQPQHF

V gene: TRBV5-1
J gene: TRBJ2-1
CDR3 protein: CASSLQLAGAVEQFF

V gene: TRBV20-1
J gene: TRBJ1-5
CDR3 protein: CSSRREYGASFNQPQHF

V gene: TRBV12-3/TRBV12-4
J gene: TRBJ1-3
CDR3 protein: CASSLLSSGNTIYF

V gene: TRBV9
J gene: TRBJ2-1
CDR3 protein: CASSDRTGGHNEQFF

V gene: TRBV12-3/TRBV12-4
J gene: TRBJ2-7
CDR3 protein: CASRGTGAYYEQYF

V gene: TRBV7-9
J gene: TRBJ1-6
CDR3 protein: CASSFGGGNNSPLHF

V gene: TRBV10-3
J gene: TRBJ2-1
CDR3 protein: CAISDPAGGLNEQFF

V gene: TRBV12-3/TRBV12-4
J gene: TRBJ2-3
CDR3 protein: CASSLGRRTSTDTQYF